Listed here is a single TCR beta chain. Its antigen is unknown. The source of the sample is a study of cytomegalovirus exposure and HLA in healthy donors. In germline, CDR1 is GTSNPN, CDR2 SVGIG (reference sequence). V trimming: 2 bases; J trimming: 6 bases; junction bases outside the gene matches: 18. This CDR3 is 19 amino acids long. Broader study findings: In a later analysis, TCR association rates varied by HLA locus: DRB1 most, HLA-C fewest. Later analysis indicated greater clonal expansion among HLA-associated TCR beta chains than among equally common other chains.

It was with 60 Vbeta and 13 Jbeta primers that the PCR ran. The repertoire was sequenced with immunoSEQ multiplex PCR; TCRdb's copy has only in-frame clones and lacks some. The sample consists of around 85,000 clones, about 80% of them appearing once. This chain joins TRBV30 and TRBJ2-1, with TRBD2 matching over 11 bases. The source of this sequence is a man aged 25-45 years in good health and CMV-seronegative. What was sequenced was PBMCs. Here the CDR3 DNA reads TGTGCCTGGAGTTCTCCCCTCGGGGTGGTAGCGGGAGGGCCCAATGAGCAGTTCTTC. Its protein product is CAWSSPLGVVAGGPNEQFF.